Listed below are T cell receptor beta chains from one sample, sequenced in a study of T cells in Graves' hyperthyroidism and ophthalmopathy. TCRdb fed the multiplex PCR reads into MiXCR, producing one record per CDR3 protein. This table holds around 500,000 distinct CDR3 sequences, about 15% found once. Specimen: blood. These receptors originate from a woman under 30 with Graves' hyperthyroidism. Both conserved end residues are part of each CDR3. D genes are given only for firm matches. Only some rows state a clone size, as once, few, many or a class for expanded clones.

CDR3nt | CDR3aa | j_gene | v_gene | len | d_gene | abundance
TGTGCCAGCAGCACACGCCGGGCTGCTGAAGCTTTCTTT | CASSTRRAAEAFF | TRBJ1-1 | TRBV7-8 | 13 | . | many
TGCGCCAGCAGGCCCCCAACGGCCTTCACAGATACGCAGTATTTT | CASRPPTAFTDTQYF | TRBJ2-3 | TRBV5-1 | 15 | . | few
TGTGCCAGCATCCAGGGTAGCGGACTAGCGGGAGAGCAGTACTTC | CASIQGSGLAGEQYF | TRBJ2-7 | TRBV12-3/TRBV12-4 | 15 | TRBD2 | many
TGTGCCAGCAGTCCCAGGGACGGATTTGAAAAACTGTTTTTT | CASSPRDGFEKLFF | TRBJ1-4 | TRBV27 | 14 | . | .
TGTGCCACCAGTGATTGGGGACAGACCTATGGCTACACCTTC | CATSDWGQTYGYTF | TRBJ1-2 | TRBV24-1 | 14 | TRBD1 | many
TGTGCCAGCAGTAGCCCACGGGGCTCTGGGGCCAACGTCCTGACTTTC | CASSSPRGSGANVLTF | TRBJ2-6 | TRBV27 | 16 | . | .
TGTGCCAGCAGTTCGGAGGCAGGGATTGTGAATGAGCAGTTCTTC | CASSSEAGIVNEQFF | TRBJ2-1 | TRBV6-1 | 15 | . | many
TGTGCCACCAGCAGGGGACAGGCGTCCTCCTACGAGCAGTACTTC | CATSRGQASSYEQYF | TRBJ2-7 | TRBV15 | 15 | TRBD1 | .
TGTGCCAGTAGACCAACGGGCTCTGGAAACACCATATATTTT | CASRPTGSGNTIYF | TRBJ1-3 | TRBV19 | 14 | . | many
TGTGCTAGTGGTTTGGTCGGGAGACTCCAAGAGACCCAGTACTTC | CASGLVGRLQETQYF | TRBJ2-5 | TRBV12-5 | 15 | . | .
TGTGCCAGCAGTTACCCGGTCTCCTCCTCCTACGAGCAGTACTTC | CASSYPVSSSYEQYF | TRBJ2-7 | TRBV6-2/TRBV6-3 | 15 | . | many
TGTGCCAGCAGCTATAAAACAGATACGCAGTATTTT | CASSYKTDTQYF | TRBJ2-3 | TRBV7-2 | 12 | . | many
TGTGCCAGCAGCCCAGGACGGCGCCATAACACTGAAGCTTTCTTT | CASSPGRRHNTEAFF | TRBJ1-1 | TRBV12-3/TRBV12-4 | 15 | . | many
TGTGCCAGCAGCGAGACAGGGGGCGTTGATACGCAGTATTTT | CASSETGGVDTQYF | TRBJ2-3 | TRBV11-3 | 14 | TRBD1 | many
TGCGCCAGTAGGGAGCTGTCGGCGGATACGCAGTATTTT | CASRELSADTQYF | TRBJ2-3 | TRBV5-1 | 13 | . | .
TGTGCCTGGAGTAGGTGGGAGGGCCTTTCAGATACGCAGTATTTT | CAWSRWEGLSDTQYF | TRBJ2-3 | TRBV30 | 15 | TRBD2 | many
TGTGCCAGTAGTCCCCCCGGGCCCTATGGCTACACCTTC | CASSPPGPYGYTF | TRBJ1-2 | TRBV19 | 13 | . | many
TGCAGTGCTTTGTGGGACTACAGCTCCTACGAGCAGTACTTC | CSALWDYSSYEQYF | TRBJ2-7 | TRBV20-1 | 14 | TRBD2 | .
TGCGCCAGCAGCCGAGACTTCCCCTCTGGCTACACCTTC | CASSRDFPSGYTF | TRBJ1-2 | TRBV5-1 | 13 | . | .
TGTGCCAGCAGCTTAGGGGCACTCCCCGTCCAGTACTTC | CASSLGALPVQYF | TRBJ2-5 | TRBV13 | 13 | . | few
TGTGCCAGTAGTATACAATCGGGACAATCCTACAATGAGCAGTTCTTC | CASSIQSGQSYNEQFF | TRBJ2-1 | TRBV19 | 16 | . | .
TGTGCCATCAGTCCAGAGGGGGGCTCTGGGGCCAACGTCCTGACTTTC | CAISPEGGSGANVLTF | TRBJ2-6 | TRBV10-3 | 16 | . | .
TGCAGTGCTAGTGAAGGGGACAGGGTCGAAAAACTGTTTTTT | CSASEGDRVEKLFF | TRBJ1-4 | TRBV20-1 | 14 | TRBD1 | .
TGCGCCAGCAGCTTGGGGGAAGGGACGCGTGGCTACACCTTC | CASSLGEGTRGYTF | TRBJ1-2 | TRBV5-1 | 14 | . | many
TGTGCCAGCAGTGACGTTGGGGGGCGGGTGGCTGGGGCCAACGTCCTGACTTTC | CASSDVGGRVAGANVLTF | TRBJ2-6 | TRBV2 | 18 | . | many
TGTGCCAGCAGCGTAGATACAGGGCTAACAGGGGATACGCAGTATTTT | CASSVDTGLTGDTQYF | TRBJ2-3 | TRBV9 | 16 | . | few
TGTGCCAGCAGCCGAATAGCGGTCTCCTACAATGAGCAGTTCTTC | CASSRIAVSYNEQFF | TRBJ2-1 | TRBV3-1 | 15 | . | few
TGTGCCAGCAACCAACCTGACCGGGCCGAGCAGTACTTC | CASNQPDRAEQYF | TRBJ2-7 | TRBV6-1 | 13 | . | many
TGTGCCAGCTCACCACCGAGGACTAGCGGGAGTTCCTCCTACAATGAGCAGTTCTTC | CASSPPRTSGSSSYNEQFF | TRBJ2-1 | TRBV18 | 19 | TRBD2 | few
TGTGCCAGCAGTTTGAATGAGGCCGATACGCAGTATTTT | CASSLNEADTQYF | TRBJ2-3 | TRBV12-3/TRBV12-4 | 13 | . | many
TGTGCCAGCAGCCGACAGGGTAGCACAGATACGCAGTATTTT | CASSRQGSTDTQYF | TRBJ2-3 | TRBV7-9 | 14 | TRBD1 | few
TGTGCCAGCAGCCAGGCGGGACAGAGCACAGATACGCAGTATTTT | CASSQAGQSTDTQYF | TRBJ2-3 | TRBV3-1 | 15 | . | .
TGTGCCAGCAGCCCGAGGCCCGGGAGGGAGGAAAAACTGTTTTTT | CASSPRPGREEKLFF | TRBJ1-4 | TRBV12-3/TRBV12-4 | 15 | . | many
TGTGCCAGCAGTTTATATTCCGGTGGGGACTTTCTGAACACTGAAGCTTTCTTT | CASSLYSGGDFLNTEAFF | TRBJ1-1 | TRBV27 | 18 | . | .
TGTGCCAGCAGCTTAGAGGTCGTAGATACGCAGTATTTT | CASSLEVVDTQYF | TRBJ2-3 | TRBV11-2 | 13 | . | few
TGTGCCAGCAGAACAATTGGAGGGATTGGCGTGAGCGGATGGAATCAGCCCCAGCATTTT | CASRTIGGIGVSGWNQPQHF | TRBJ1-5 | TRBV6-1 | 20 | . | many
TGTGCCAGCAGGTCCAGGGCTAGTTATGAGCAGTTCTTC | CASRSRASYEQFF | TRBJ2-1 | TRBV6-1 | 13 | . | .
TGTGCCACCAGTGACTCCCCCGTTACCAGCGGGAGGGGGAGTGAGCAGTTCTTC | CATSDSPVTSGRGSEQFF | TRBJ2-1 | TRBV24-1 | 18 | TRBD2 | many
TGTGCCAGCACGCGGGGGGTTCACTATGGCTACACCTTC | CASTRGVHYGYTF | TRBJ1-2 | TRBV27 | 13 | . | many
TGCAGTGCTAGAGATCAGAGGAGCGGGGAGAACACCGGGGAGCTGTTTTTT | CSARDQRSGENTGELFF | TRBJ2-2 | TRBV20-1 | 17 | TRBD2 | few
TGTGCCAGCAGTGAGACAGGGCCTAACTATGGCTACACCTTC | CASSETGPNYGYTF | TRBJ1-2 | TRBV12-3/TRBV12-4 | 14 | TRBD1 | many
TGTGCCAGCAGTATACGACAGCCTTCTAACTATGGCTACACCTTC | CASSIRQPSNYGYTF | TRBJ1-2 | TRBV12-3/TRBV12-4 | 15 | . | many
TGTGCCAGCAGCCCACGTGCGTCGGACACTGAAGCTTTCTTT | CASSPRASDTEAFF | TRBJ1-1 | TRBV9 | 14 | . | once
TGTGCCAGCAGTTTATCCGGTCCCGAGACCCAGTACTTC | CASSLSGPETQYF | TRBJ2-5 | TRBV12-3/TRBV12-4 | 13 | . | many
TGTGCCAGCAGCTTGGTGGGACTAGCGGCTAATGAGCAGTTCTTC | CASSLVGLAANEQFF | TRBJ2-1 | TRBV5-4 | 15 | TRBD2 | many
TGCAGTGCTGCCGGCGGGGTAACGGCAGATACGCAGTATTTT | CSAAGGVTADTQYF | TRBJ2-3 | TRBV20-1 | 14 | . | many
TGTGCCAGCAGTTACCGGGACAGGGATTGGACGCAGTATTTT | CASSYRDRDWTQYF | TRBJ2-3 | TRBV12-3/TRBV12-4 | 14 | TRBD1 | many